The 20 T cell receptor beta chains listed next were all sequenced from one sample in a study of T cell responses to AZD1222 COVID-19 vaccine. The data were produced by immunoSEQ multiplex PCR, yet TCRdb's version contains in-frame clones alone and is incomplete. The sample comprises 150,000 to 200,000 clones, about 91% of which are singletons, and 1% to 1.5% rests with the top ten. Sample: peripheral blood, taken 28 days after the second AZD1222 dose. The receptor source for this set is an adult who received the AZD1222 COVID-19 vaccine.

This clone was counted between two and nine times. The rearrangement joins TRBV2 to TRBJ2-2; the match to TRBD2 covers 13 bases. The CDR3 contains 18 residues. Germline loops: CDR1 SNHLY, CDR2 FYNNEI. Losses at the gene ends were 4 bases for V and 0 bases for J; bases not matched to a gene: 5. CDR3 DNA sequence: TGTGCCAGCAGTGCCGGACTAGCGGGGGCGGCGAACACCGGGGAGCTGTTTTTT. Its protein is CASSAGLAGAANTGELFF.

V and J are TRBV27 and TRBJ2-1, with D perhaps assigned TRBD1 or TRBD2 (5 bases each). This CDR3 comprises 15 residues. Germline assignment: CDR1 MNHEY and CDR2 SMNVEV (reference sequence). V was clipped by 6 bases and J by 6 bases, with 18 bases between them. The CDR3 DNA is TGTGCCAGCAGCCCTGCCGGGACGTTAGTCAATGAGCAGTTCTTC. As protein: CASSPAGTLVNEQFF.

The chain joins TRBV5-4 to TRBJ1-1; D gene ambiguous. The CDR3 runs to 13 residues. CDR1 and CDR2 from the germline V gene are SGHNT and YYREEE (reference sequence). V lost 7 bases and J lost 0, with 10 bases in between. CDR3 protein: CASQRDVNTEAFF. CDR3 nucleotides: TGTGCCAGCCAAAGAGACGTGAACACTGAAGCTTTCTTT. Combining the CDR3 with reference TRBV5-4 and TRBJ1-1 gives the whole variable domain ETGVTQSPTHLIKTRGQQVTLRCSSQSGHNTVSWYQQALGQGPQFIFQYYREEENGRGNFPPRFSGLQFPNYSSELNVNALELDDSALYLCASQRDVNTEAFFGQGTRLTVV.

The chain employs TRBV27 and TRBJ1-2; TRBD1 might be the D (5 bases). CDR1 and CDR2 from the germline V gene are MNHEY and SMNVEV (reference sequence). The V and J ends lost 5 bases and 4 bases respectively, with 17 bases between them. This CDR3 has 15 amino acids. The CDR3 nucleotides read TGTGCCAGCAGTCCCCTTTCGGGGGACGGCTATGGCTACACCTTC. Its translation is CASSPLSGDGYGYTF.

V is TRBV5-8 and J is TRBJ1-3, with D tentatively TRBD1 (5 bases). Germline-derived CDR1 and CDR2 are SGHTS and YDEGEE. The length of the CDR3 is 16 residues. With 0 bases removed from V and 3 bases from J, the gap between germline ends came to 13 bases. DNA of the CDR3: TGTGCCAGCAGCTTGGAAGGGTACGGGGGTGGAAACACCATATATTTT. This sequence encodes CASSLEGYGGGNTIYF.

V gene TRBV6-1 combines with J gene TRBJ1-5, with TRBD1 as a possible D gene (6 bases). Trimming took off 7 bases at V and 5 bases at J, with 12 bases between the two ends. From germline, CDR1 is MNHNS and CDR2 SASEGT. This CDR3 has 13 residues. CDR3 bases: TGTGCCAGCACCAGCAGGGGTTATCAGCCCCAGCATTTT. Residues: CASTSRGYQPQHF.

The genes are TRBV5-6 and TRBJ1-3; a possible D gene is TRBD1 (5 bases). CDR1 is SGHDT and CDR2 is YYEEEE in the germline V gene. CDR3 length: 14 amino acids. V was trimmed by 0 bases and J by 2 bases, leaving 6 bases between them. The CDR3: CASSLGGAGNTIYF. The CDR3 nucleotides read TGTGCCAGCAGCTTGGGAGGGGCTGGAAACACCATATATTTT.

This chain connects TRBV6-5 to TRBJ2-2; D uncertain. The germline V gene encodes CDR1 MNHEY and CDR2 SVGAGI. CDR3 length equals 14 residues. V lost 2 bases, J lost 1 base, and 5 bases lay in between. CDR3 in DNA: TGTGCCAGCAGTTACGACGAGAACACCGGGGAGCTGTTTTTT. Its translation: CASSYDENTGELFF.

The chain uses TRBV2 and TRBJ1-1; D remains unclear. The CDR3 sequence is 12 residues long. The germline CDR1 and CDR2 sequences are SNHLY and FYNNEI. The V end was cut by 5 bases, the J end by 0 bases, with 4 bases between. CDR3 in amino acids: CASSLMNTEAFF. CDR3 sequence (DNA): TGTGCCAGCAGTTTAATGAACACTGAAGCTTTCTTT.

The sample holds one count of this clone. The chain uses TRBV11-3 and TRBJ2-3, with 9 bases fitting TRBD2. From germline, CDR1 is SGHNT and CDR2 YENEEA. This CDR3 contains 16 residues. Trimming took 4 bases from V and 0 from J; bases not matched to a gene: 5. As DNA, the CDR3 is TGTGCCAGCAGCTCTAGTACTAGCGGGAGCACAGATACGCAGTATTTT. This sequence encodes CASSSSTSGSTDTQYF. The complete variable domain, with remaining parts taken from reference TRBV11-3 and TRBJ2-3, reads EAGVVQSPRYKIIEKKQPVAFWCNPISGHNTLYWYLQNLGQGPELLIRYENEEAVDDSQLPKDRFSAERLKGVDSTLKIQPAELGDSAVYLCASSSSTSGSTDTQYFGPGTRLTVL.

The V and J genes are TRBV7-9 and TRBJ1-2, with D hard to call. The CDR3 has 16 amino acids. V was shortened by 4 bases and J by 9 bases, with 24 bases between the two germline ends. Germline V gene data show CDR1 as SEHNR and CDR2 as FQNEAQ (reference sequence). This CDR3 reads CASSSTSDPTAVSYTF. In DNA, the CDR3 is TGTGCCAGCAGCTCAACCTCAGACCCAACTGCGGTGAGCTACACCTTC.

The chain uses TRBV5-6 and TRBJ2-1; tentatively, D is TRBD1 or TRBD2 (6 bases each). V dropped 3 bases and J dropped 8 bases, with 15 bases sitting between them. CDR3 length: 14 residues. Germline V gives CDR1 SGHDT, CDR2 YYEEEE. The CDR3 DNA reads TGTGCCAGCAGCTCCTTGTGGGGGGCGGATGAGCAGTTCTTC. Translating it yields CASSSLWGADEQFF. The full variable domain, completed using reference TRBV5-6 and TRBJ2-1, is DAGVTQSPTHLIKTRGQQVTLRCSPKSGHDTVSWYQQALGQGPQFIFQYYEEEERQRGNFPDRFSGHQFPNYSSELNVNALLLGDSALYLCASSSLWGADEQFFGPGTRLTVL.

V gene TRBV19 combines with J gene TRBJ1-2, with D perhaps matching TRBD1 (6 bases). The germline gives CDR1 LNHDA, CDR2 SQIVND (reference sequence). The CDR3 spans 13 residues. Trimming stripped 6 bases from V and 4 bases from J, with 12 bases between. CDR3 DNA sequence: TGTGCCAGTAGATGGGGCAGGGGCTATGGCTACACCTTC. It codes for CASRWGRGYGYTF.

The chain combines TRBV6-4 with TRBJ1-2; D is uncertain. The CDR3 covers 14 residues. V was shortened by 0 bases and J by 8 bases, with 13 bases between the two germline ends. Germline-derived CDR1 and CDR2 are MRHNA and SNTAGT. CDR3 amino acids: CASSDSTRRRGYTF. CDR3 DNA sequence: TGTGCCAGCAGTGACTCGACGAGGCGGAGGGGCTACACCTTC.

This rearrangement joins TRBV27 to TRBJ2-7; 12 nucleotides agree with TRBD1. CDR3 size: 15 residues. Germline V gives CDR1 MNHEY, CDR2 SMNVEV (reference sequence). V shed 8 bases and J 4 bases; nucleotides not matched to a gene: 9. This CDR3 reads CASHNGTGGGYEQYF. As DNA, the CDR3 is TGTGCCAGCCACAACGGGACAGGGGGCGGGTACGAGCAGTACTTC.

This clone appeared a single time. CDR3 protein: CASSGEGGADTQYF. In nucleotides, the CDR3 is TGTGCCAGCAGTGGGGAAGGCGGGGCAGATACGCAGTATTTT. This chain links TRBV6-4 with TRBJ2-3; tentative D call: TRBD2 (6 bases). Germline assignment: CDR1 MRHNA and CDR2 SNTAGT. V was cut by 4 bases and J by 4 bases, with 12 bases left in between. The CDR3 loop spans 14 amino acids.

In DNA, the CDR3 is TGTGCCAGCAGTTATCTGGGGGAGGTCGGAGAGACCCAGTACTTC. Amino acid sequence: CASSYLGEVGETQYF. The V call is TRBV27, the J call TRBJ2-5, with D possibly TRBD2 on 6 matching bases. CDR1 MNHEY and CDR2 SMNVEV come from the germline V gene (reference sequence). Trimming shortened V by 4 bases and J by 4 bases, and 16 bases separated the two germline ends. The CDR3 is made up of 15 amino acids.

A single count supports this clone. The genes are TRBV11-1 and TRBJ1-6, with no clear D. V was trimmed by 2 bases and J by 13 bases, leaving 12 bases between them. This CDR3 is built from 13 residues. Germline CDR1 and CDR2: SGHAT and FQDESV (reference sequence). The chain's CDR3 is CASSLLRLPPLHF. The DNA for the CDR3 is TGTGCCAGCAGCTTACTGAGGCTCCCGCCCCTCCACTTT.

The table lists this clone with a count of one. V is TRBV11-3 and J is TRBJ1-3; TRBD1 might be the D (6 bases). The CDR3 is 14 amino acids. Trimming cost V 4 bases and J 3 bases, with 10 bases left between them. Germline V gene data show CDR1 as SGHNT and CDR2 as YENEEA. CDR3 in amino acids: CASSSTGIGNTIYF. CDR3 nucleotide sequence: TGTGCCAGCAGCTCTACAGGGATTGGAAACACCATATATTTT.

This chain uses TRBV30 with TRBJ1-2, with D tentatively TRBD1 (5 bases). Germline CDR1 GTSNPN, CDR2 SVGIG (reference sequence). The CDR3 consists of 13 residues. The ends were cut back, 0 bases at V and 7 bases at J, with 12 bases in the middle. The chain's CDR3 is CAWSVAGAGGYTF. For the CDR3, the DNA is TGTGCCTGGAGTGTAGCCGGGGCCGGTGGCTACACCTTC.